The 21 T cell receptor beta chains given below trace back to one sample, sequenced in a study of control samples from healthy donors and cancer patients. Clones were read by immunoSEQ multiplex PCR, and TCRdb kept only the in-frame ones, dropping some. The sample yields some 170,000 clones, nearly 96% seen once. The sequenced sample was blood. The receptors here all came from a woman in her thirties in good health.

CDR3 region: CASSLSAGVEQYF. The CDR3 region has the DNA TGTGCCAGCAGCCTCTCCGCGGGGGTCGAGCAGTACTTC. The chain couples TRBV11-3 to TRBJ2-7; 7 nucleotides agree with TRBD2. Germline loops: CDR1 SGHNT, CDR2 YENEEA. V trimming: 5 bases; J trimming: 6 bases; junction bases outside the gene matches: 7. The CDR3 totals 13 residues.

This clone was detected once. The chain uses TRBV5-1 and TRBJ2-7; TRBD1 matches 9 bases. V shed 4 bases, J shed 6 bases, and the junction held 14 bases outside the gene matches. This CDR3 spans 16 amino acids. Per the germline V gene, CDR1 is SGHRS and CDR2 is YFSETQ. CDR3 sequence: CASSPGTGQGPSEQYF. The DNA of the CDR3 is TGCGCCAGCAGCCCGGGAACGGGACAGGGTCCGTCCGAGCAGTACTTC.

The genes are TRBV30 and TRBJ1-2, with TRBD1 as a possible D gene (6 bases). Looked up from germline, CDR1 is GTSNPN and CDR2 is SVGIG (reference sequence). Trimming cost V 3 bases and J 7 bases, with 21 bases left between them. The CDR3 has 15 residues. For the CDR3, the DNA is TGTGCCTGGAGCCACAGGCGGAGGGGGACCGGTGGCTACACCTTC. The encoded protein is CAWSHRRRGTGGYTF.

V gene TRBV11-3 combines with J gene TRBJ2-2; 7 nucleotides match TRBD1. The CDR3 is 16 amino acids. Germline loops: CDR1 SGHNT, CDR2 YENEEA. V dropped 4 bases and J dropped 2; count of bases not matched to a gene: 7. CDR3 DNA sequence: TGTGCCAGCAGCTACAGGGGTCTGTCAAACACCGGGGAGCTGTTTTTT. Translating it yields CASSYRGLSNTGELFF.

V gene TRBV3-1 (or the pseudogene TRBV3-2) combines with J gene TRBJ2-3, with no clear D. V shed 2 bases and J shed 6 bases, with 12 bases lying between them. Germline CDR1 reads LGHDT; CDR2 reads YNNKEL (reference sequence). The CDR3 spans 14 residues. The CDR3 region is CASSQTGRTDTQYF. DNA of the CDR3: TGTGCCAGCAGCCAAACGGGCCGGACGGATACGCAGTATTTT.

This rearrangement joins TRBV10-3 to TRBJ1-5, with 7 nucleotides matching TRBD1. V lost 7 bases to trimming and J lost 7 bases; unmatched junction nucleotides: 7. This CDR3 region has 13 residues. The germline V gene has CDR1 ENHRY and CDR2 SYGVKD. In nucleotides, the CDR3 is TGTGCCATCACAGGGACAGTTGGGCAGCCCCAGCATTTT. This gives the protein CAITGTVGQPQHF.

The genes are TRBV3-1 (or the pseudogene TRBV3-2) and TRBJ2-1; tentatively, D is TRBD1 or TRBD2 (5 bases each). This CDR3 contains 15 residues. CDR1 and CDR2 (germline): LGHDT, YNNKEL (reference sequence). The ends were cut back, 1 base at V and 4 bases at J, with 11 bases in the middle. CDR3 region: CASSQGGALYNEQFF. The CDR3 DNA follows: TGTGCCAGCAGCCAAGGAGGGGCCTTATACAATGAGCAGTTCTTC.

The chain links TRBV12-1 to TRBJ2-7; the listed D gene, TRBD1, was not tested against the DNA. TRBV12-1 is an annotated pseudogene. The CDR3 spans 11 residues. In DNA form, the CDR3 reads TGTGCCAGCAGCTTGGGCGTAGAGCAGTACTTC. It yields the protein CASSLGVEQYF.

The rearrangement joins TRBV15 to TRBJ1-5, with 10 bases matching TRBD1. V lost 3 bases, J lost 5 bases, and 10 bases stayed unmatched. Per the germline V gene, CDR1 is LNHNV and CDR2 is YYDKDF (reference sequence). The CDR3 covers 17 residues. The CDR3 DNA follows: TGTGCCACCAGCAGGGGGAGACCGGGACAGGGGTATCAGCCCCAGCATTTT. Amino acid sequence: CATSRGRPGQGYQPQHF.

This chain joins TRBV4-1 and TRBJ2-1; 15 nucleotides line up with TRBD2. This CDR3 contains 20 residues. After removal of 2 bases from V and 2 bases from J, the junction contained 10 bases not matched to a gene. Germline V CDR1 and CDR2: MGHRA, YSYEKL. In DNA form, the CDR3 reads TGCGCCAGCAGCCAAAGCCCCCCGGGACTAGCGGGGGGTCCCTACAATGAGCAGTTCTTC. This codes for CASSQSPPGLAGGPYNEQFF.

The chain joins TRBV7-9 to TRBJ1-1, with 7 nucleotides matching TRBD1. This CDR3 is built from 14 residues. Germline V lookup: CDR1 SEHNR, CDR2 FQNEAQ (reference sequence). Trimming removed 5 bases from V and 4 bases from J; junction bases left unmatched: 7. The CDR3 here is CASSPRDSGTEAFF. The CDR3 nucleotides read TGTGCCAGCAGCCCCCGGGACAGCGGCACTGAAGCTTTCTTT.

The genes are TRBV29-1 and TRBJ2-3; D possibly corresponds to TRBD1 (6 bases). This CDR3 has 17 amino acids. The germline V and J ends were trimmed by 4 bases and 1 base, with 21 bases remaining between them. Germline values: CDR1 SQVTM, CDR2 ANQGSEA. CDR3 region: CSVVLLGADGGTDTQYF. The DNA for the CDR3 is TGCAGCGTTGTGCTGTTGGGGGCGGACGGTGGCACAGATACGCAGTATTTT.

The chain carries TRBV7-9 and TRBJ2-7; the D gene is possibly TRBD1 (6 bases). CDR3 length: 14 residues. Per germline, CDR1 SEHNR and CDR2 FQNEAQ (reference sequence). V lost 5 bases to trimming and J lost 6 bases, with 17 bases between them. DNA for the CDR3: TGTGCCAGCAGCCACTCCATTGAAGGGGGCGAGCAGTACTTC. Its protein is CASSHSIEGGEQYF.

This clone was found once. The chain employs TRBV30 and TRBJ1-3, with TRBD1 as a possible D gene (6 bases). Germline lookup yields CDR1 GTSNPN and CDR2 SVGIG (reference sequence). The CDR3 extends over 16 amino acids. Trimming shortened V by 7 bases and J by 0 bases, and 19 bases separated the two germline ends. The CDR3 loop reads CALRTRGGLSGNTIYF. DNA of the CDR3: TGTGCCTTACGCACTAGGGGGGGCCTCTCTGGAAACACCATATATTTT.

The chain links TRBV7-8 to TRBJ2-7; TRBD1 aligns across 10 bases. The junction had 22 bases not matched to a gene; V was cut back by 5 bases and J by 6 bases. Germline CDR1 reads SGHVS; CDR2 reads FQNEAQ. CDR3 size: 19 residues. The CDR3 here is CASSRRLAGQGVSAREQYF. Here the CDR3 DNA reads TGTGCCAGCAGCCGCAGATTGGCTGGACAGGGGGTTTCGGCTCGCGAGCAGTACTTC.

The V gene is TRBV24-1, the J gene TRBJ2-1; 12 bases are shared with TRBD2. With 5 bases clipped from V and 4 bases from J, the junction kept 2 bases outside the gene matches. CDR3 length equals 15 residues. CDR1 is KGHDR, CDR2 SFDVKD, per germline. CDR3 sequence (DNA): TGTGCCACCAGTGGGACTAGCGGGACGTACAATGAGCAGTTCTTC. It is translated as CATSGTSGTYNEQFF.

J is TRBJ2-3 and V is TRBV11-3, with D perhaps matching TRBD1 (5 bases). CDR3 length: 14 residues. The V end was cut by 3 bases, the J end by 2 bases, with 9 bases between. Germline CDR1 is SGHNT and CDR2 is YENEEA. The CDR3 reads CASSFRGTTDTQYF. The CDR3 nucleotides are TGTGCCAGCAGCTTTAGGGGAACCACAGATACGCAGTATTTT.

This rearrangement joins TRBV6-4 to TRBJ1-5; 7 bases match TRBD1. Germline CDR1 is MRHNA and CDR2 is SNTAGT. This CDR3 region has 15 residues. The ends lost 6 bases at V and 1 base at J; junction bases unmatched: 6. CDR3 nucleotides: TGTGCCAGCAGCCGGAAGACAGGGAGCAATCAGCCCCAGCATTTT. Its translation: CASSRKTGSNQPQHF.

The rearrangement uses TRBV5-6 and TRBJ2-2; 10 bases align to TRBD2. The CDR3 has 16 amino acids. V lost 6 bases to trimming and J lost 4 bases; unmatched junction nucleotides: 9. Germline V gene data show CDR1 as SGHDT and CDR2 as YYEEEE. The DNA for the CDR3 is TGTGCCAGCACCGTTACGACTAGCGGGTCCACCGGGGAGCTGTTTTTT. Its translation is CASTVTTSGSTGELFF.

The gene calls are TRBV9 and TRBJ1-1; D call uncertain. Trimming stripped 0 bases from V and 5 bases from J, with 17 bases between. Germline V gene sequence: CDR1 SGDLS, CDR2 YYNGEE. This CDR3 spans 16 amino acids. The CDR3 spells CASSVDDITADTEAFF. CDR3 in DNA: TGTGCCAGCAGCGTAGATGACATCACCGCGGATACTGAAGCTTTCTTT.

The chain has TRBV19 and TRBJ1-1; 7 bases agree with TRBD1. There are 16 residues in the CDR3. Germline CDR1 reads LNHDA; CDR2 reads SQIVND (reference sequence). V lost 7 bases to trimming and J lost 0 bases; unmatched junction nucleotides: 11. CDR3 bases: TGTGCCAGTACCCCTGTGACAGGGAGTATGAACACTGAAGCTTTCTTT. Residues: CASTPVTGSMNTEAFF.